These 23 T cell receptor beta chains originate from one sample sequenced in a study of low-dose radiotherapy and immunotherapy resistance in tumors. Time point given: after trial treatment. The treatment was: LDRT plus nivolumab, ipilimumab, low-dose cyclophosphamide and aspirin (RACIN trial). Alpha and beta chains were covered, as first-strand cDNA relied on TRAV- and TRBV-specific primers. Amplification of TCRs used a constant-region primer and V-primer adapter for roughly 20 PCR cycles. TCRdb itself ran the reads through MiXCR, one entry per CDR3 protein. The profile shows approximately 84,000 distinct CDR3 sequences, around a sixth of them singletons. The material sequenced was PBMCs, taken after low-dose radiotherapy plus immunotherapy. The receptors derive from a male donor with prostate cancer.

This clonotype was picked up many times. The CDR3 is CASSPDGTNANTGELFF. DNA of the CDR3: TGTGCCAGCAGCCCCGATGGGACAAACGCGAACACCGGGGAGCTGTTTTTT. The rearrangement joins TRBV4-2 to TRBJ2-2; TRBD1 might be the D (6 bases). The CDR3 has 17 residues. With 4 bases removed from V and 0 bases from J, the gap between germline ends came to 15 bases. From germline, CDR1 is LGHNA and CDR2 YNFKEQ.

Many counts were recorded for this clonotype. The chain combines TRBV29-1 with TRBJ1-1, with a tentative D call TRBD1 (5 bases). V was trimmed by 4 bases and J by 3 bases, leaving 12 bases between them. Germline CDR1 SQVTM, CDR2 ANQGSEA. This CDR3 has 13 amino acids. This chain's CDR3 is CSVVWGADTEAFF. CDR3 in DNA: TGCAGCGTTGTGTGGGGCGCCGACACTGAAGCTTTCTTT.

This clonotype was detected ten times or more. V is TRBV29-1 and J is TRBJ1-2, with 7 bases aligning to TRBD1. The CDR3 contains 13 residues. J was trimmed by 8 bases and V by 3 bases; bases with no gene match: 9. CDR1 is SQVTM, CDR2 ANQGSEA, per germline. The chain's CDR3 is CSVEVSQGEGYTF. The CDR3 DNA follows: TGCAGCGTTGAGGTTAGCCAGGGGGAAGGCTACACCTTC.

The J gene is TRBJ2-7, the V gene TRBV7-9, with TRBD2 matching 13 bases. Germline values: CDR1 SEHNR, CDR2 FQNEAQ (reference sequence). V was clipped by 7 bases and J by 5 bases; unmatched bases: 14. CDR3 length: 17 residues. The chain's CDR3 is CASTPEALAGGSNEQYF. The CDR3, as DNA: TGTGCCAGCACCCCCGAGGCACTAGCGGGAGGGAGTAACGAGCAGTACTTC.

This clonotype was counted ten times or more. The chain employs TRBV6-6 and TRBJ2-5; possibly TRBD1 for D (5 bases). The V gene's germline CDR1 is MNHNY and CDR2 SVGAGI (reference sequence). Trimming stripped 6 bases from V and 10 bases from J, with 12 bases between. The CDR3 contains 11 residues. CDR3 residues: CASRAQDRQYF. The CDR3 region has the DNA TGTGCCAGCAGGGCACAGGACCGCCAGTACTTC.

Ten or more counts support this clonotype. This chain connects TRBV28 to TRBJ2-5, with 9 bases aligning to TRBD1. The CDR3 loop spans 18 amino acids. The germline gives CDR1 MDHEN, CDR2 SYDVKM. Unmatched junction bases numbered 17, after V lost 7 bases and J lost 2 bases. Written as DNA, the CDR3 is TGTGCCAGCACCCTTCGAGGGGCACAGGGGGCCCGACAAGAGACCCAGTACTTC. This codes for CASTLRGAQGARQETQYF.

There are many counts of this clonotype. The chain uses TRBV13 and TRBJ2-7; TRBD1 matches 9 bases. This CDR3 is 14 amino acids long. Germline trimming cut 5 bases from V and 2 bases from J; bases unmatched to any gene: 4. Per germline, CDR1 PRHDT and CDR2 FYEKMQ (reference sequence). CDR3 protein: CASSAWDRAYEQYF. CDR3 DNA sequence: TGTGCCAGCAGCGCGTGGGACAGGGCCTACGAGCAGTACTTC.

In this sample, this clonotype turned up many times. The chain carries TRBV10-3 and TRBJ2-5; TRBD2 agrees at 7 bases. The V gene's germline CDR1 is ENHRY and CDR2 SYGVKD. CDR3 size: 13 residues. V shed 10 bases, J shed 2 bases, and the junction held 7 bases outside the gene matches. For the CDR3, the DNA is TGTGCCACTAACCTAGCGGAACAAGAGACCCAGTACTTC. It codes for CATNLAEQETQYF.

This clonotype occurred many times. The chain carries TRBV6-8 and TRBJ2-1; D may be TRBD1 (6 bases). V lost 5 bases and J lost 8, with 19 bases in between. The CDR3 spans 15 residues. Per the germline V gene, CDR1 is MNHGY and CDR2 is SAAAGT. CDR3 bases: TGTGCCAGCAGTAACACAGGGAGTTTTGGCGATGAGCAGTTCTTC. Encoded protein: CASSNTGSFGDEQFF.

This clonotype appeared many times. V is TRBV9 and J is TRBJ1-5; unclear D gene. Trimming left V 4 bases short and J 10 bases short, with 15 bases between. Germline values: CDR1 SGDLS, CDR2 YYNGEE. This CDR3 region has 13 residues. The CDR3 loop is CASSPAVGHPQHF. The CDR3 DNA sequence: TGTGCCAGCAGCCCCGCCGTCGGTCACCCCCAGCATTTT.

This clonotype was recorded at least ten times. The genes are TRBV9 and TRBJ2-7, with a possible D match to TRBD1 (5 bases). Trimming removed 0 bases at V and 5 bases at J, with 12 bases between. Germline CDR1 reads SGDLS; CDR2 reads YYNGEE. The CDR3 length is 14 residues. The CDR3 loop reads CASSVAAGHNEQYF. The CDR3 DNA follows: TGTGCCAGCAGCGTAGCGGCAGGGCACAACGAGCAGTACTTC.

This clonotype was counted ten times or more. The rearrangement uses TRBV19 and TRBJ2-7; 7 bases map to TRBD2. The CDR3 has 15 residues. J was trimmed by 2 bases and V by 3 bases; bases with no gene match: 7. Germline V lookup: CDR1 LNHDA, CDR2 SQIVND (reference sequence). CDR3 region: CASSMSPGGTYEQYF. For the CDR3, the DNA is TGTGCCAGTAGTATGTCTCCGGGAGGCACCTACGAGCAGTACTTC.

This clonotype was detected ten times or more. The rearrangement links TRBV21-1 to TRBJ2-7. TRBV21-1 is a listed pseudogene. This CDR3 has 15 residues. CDR3 nucleotides: TGTGCCAGCAGCAAAGTGGCAGGTCCTTCCTACGAGCAGTACTTC. This sequence encodes CASSKVAGPSYEQYF.

This clonotype was counted many times. The rearrangement uses TRBV7-2 and TRBJ2-7, with 10 nucleotides matching TRBD1. The CDR3 is 15 amino acids. V was clipped by 2 bases and J by 7 bases; unmatched bases: 8. Germline-derived CDR1 and CDR2 are SGHTA and FQGNSA. The CDR3 sequence: CASSLTGTGELEQYF. For the CDR3, the DNA is TGTGCCAGCAGCTTAACCGGGACAGGGGAACTAGAGCAGTACTTC.

This clonotype has at least ten counts. This chain links TRBV4-2 with TRBJ2-1, with 8 bases identical to TRBD2. CDR1 and CDR2 (germline): LGHNA, YNFKEQ. Trimming at V came to 3 bases and at J to 7 bases, leaving 11 bases not matched to a gene. This CDR3 region has 16 residues. The CDR3 sequence is CASSQPPAGVMNEQFF. The CDR3 region has the DNA TGTGCCAGCAGCCAGCCCCCAGCGGGAGTGATGAATGAGCAGTTCTTC.

This clonotype was recorded many times. The chain carries TRBV5-1 and TRBJ1-2, with TRBD1 as a possible D gene (6 bases). CDR1 is SGHRS, CDR2 YFSETQ, per germline. Trimming removed 4 bases from V and 1 base from J, with 11 bases in between. The CDR3 loop spans 14 amino acids. DNA for the CDR3: TGCGCCAGCAGCGAAGGGGGGCTTAACTATGGCTACACCTTC. Protein sequence: CASSEGGLNYGYTF. The whole variable domain, filled in from reference TRBV5-1 and TRBJ1-2, reads KAGVTQTPRYLIKTRGQQVTLSCSPISGHRSVSWYQQTPGQGLQFLFEYFSETQRNKGNFPGRFSGRQFSNSRSEMNVSTLELGDSALYLCASSEGGLNYGYTFGSGTRLTVV.

As for this clonotype: In this CDR3 the conserved last residue, phenylalanine or tryptophan, is missing, so a read error is likely. This chain links TRBV6-2 or TRBV6-3 with TRBJ1-3; D perhaps matches TRBD1 (6 bases). Germline loops: CDR1 MNHEY, CDR2 SVGEGT. CDR3 length equals 16 residues. Here the CDR3 DNA reads TGTGCCAGCAGGCCTCGCGAGGACAGCTCTGGAAACAGCATATATTTA. Its translation is CASRPREDSSGNSIYL.

This clonotype has ten or more counts. V is TRBV7-2 and J is TRBJ2-2; D perhaps matches TRBD1 (6 bases). This CDR3 is built from 15 residues. Germline CDR1 and CDR2: SGHTA and FQGNSA. Trimming removed 5 bases from V and 5 bases from J, with 15 bases in between. CDR3 sequence reads: CASSGGVAITGELFF. CDR3 nucleotide sequence: TGTGCCAGCAGCGGGGGCGTAGCGATTACCGGGGAGCTGTTTTTT.

This clonotype appeared many times. The rearrangement links TRBV29-1 to TRBJ2-7; unclear D gene. V lost 4 bases to trimming and J lost 0 bases, with 13 bases between them. The CDR3 is made up of 14 amino acids. The germline V gene has CDR1 SQVTM and CDR2 ANQGSEA. The CDR3 loop is CSVVSAQPSYEQYF. The DNA for the CDR3 is TGCAGCGTTGTTTCCGCGCAGCCCTCCTACGAGCAGTACTTC.

This clonotype was detected ten times or more. This sequence joins TRBV24-1 and TRBJ2-7, with TRBD2 matching over 12 bases. Germline CDR1 reads KGHDR; CDR2 reads SFDVKD. V shed 6 bases and J 5 bases; nucleotides not matched to a gene: 7. The CDR3 loop spans 15 amino acids. The CDR3 is CATSLGGLAGDEQYF. CDR3 coding DNA: TGTGCCACCAGTTTAGGGGGACTAGCGGGCGACGAGCAGTACTTC.

Details on this clonotype: A read error may explain this, as a much larger clone is one base away. The chain employs TRBV12-3 or TRBV12-4 and TRBJ2-7; 7 nucleotides align to TRBD2. CDR3 length: 12 amino acids. CDR3 bases: TGTGGCAGCAGCGGGGAGTCCTACGAGCAGTACTTC. Its protein is CGSSGESYEQYF.

The sample holds many counts of this clonotype. The rearrangement joins TRBV20-1 to TRBJ2-2, with D maybe TRBD2 (6 bases). The CDR3 covers 15 residues. Trimming took off 3 bases at V and 1 base at J, with 12 bases between the two ends. The germline V gene encodes CDR1 DFQATT and CDR2 SNEGSKA (reference sequence). CDR3 protein: CSARHGTQNTGELFF. CDR3 sequence (DNA): TGCAGTGCTAGGCATGGGACTCAGAACACCGGGGAGCTGTTTTTT.

The sample holds many counts of this clonotype. This chain links TRBV7-2 with TRBJ2-1; possibly TRBD2 for D (6 bases). In germline, CDR1 is SGHTA, CDR2 FQGNSA. V was trimmed by 4 bases and J by 6 bases, leaving 10 bases between them. CDR3 length equals 13 residues. The CDR3 DNA reads as TGTGCCAGCAGCTCGGGAGTGAGCAATGAGCAGTTCTTC. The encoded protein is CASSSGVSNEQFF.